The rows below give T cell receptor beta chains drawn from one sample of a study of T cells in Graves' hyperthyroidism and ophthalmopathy. TCRdb processed the multiplex PCR reads anew with MiXCR; each CDR3 protein has one entry. The sample holds about 620,000 distinct CDR3 sequences, around 16% seen once. The sequenced sample consisted of blood. Source of these receptors: a woman younger than 45 with Graves' hyperthyroidism. Each CDR3 is given with its conserved first and last residue. D genes are given only for firm matches. A row's size may be missing; if present it is once, few, many or a size class.

cdr3_aa: CASSRDTINEKLFF
cdr3_nt: TGTGCCAGCAGCCGGGACACTATTAATGAAAAACTGTTTTTT
j_call: TRBJ1-4
clone_size: few
v_call: TRBV11-2
d_call: .

cdr3_aa: CASRLNEPTQPQHF
cdr3_nt: TGTGCCAGCAGACTCAACGAGCCCACGCAGCCCCAGCATTTT
j_call: TRBJ1-5
clone_size: .
v_call: TRBV27
d_call: .

cdr3_aa: CASSLDTPSTDTQYF
cdr3_nt: TGTGCCAGCAGTTTAGACACACCTAGCACAGATACGCAGTATTTT
j_call: TRBJ2-3
clone_size: many
v_call: TRBV28
d_call: .

cdr3_aa: CASSQSGAWTQYF
cdr3_nt: TGTGCCAGCAGCCAATCCGGGGCCTGGACCCAGTACTTC
j_call: TRBJ2-5
clone_size: .
v_call: TRBV11-1
d_call: .

cdr3_aa: CASSLAGTGGFEQFF
cdr3_nt: TGCGCCAGCAGCTTGGCCGGGACAGGGGGATTTGAGCAGTTCTTC
j_call: TRBJ2-1
clone_size: many
v_call: TRBV5-1
d_call: TRBD1

cdr3_aa: CSALTGGAGEQYF
cdr3_nt: TGCAGTGCCCTGACAGGGGGCGCGGGAGAGCAGTACTTC
j_call: TRBJ2-7
clone_size: .
v_call: TRBV20-1
d_call: TRBD1

cdr3_aa: CATSDPRQGAWNEQFF
cdr3_nt: TGTGCCACCAGTGACCCTCGACAGGGGGCTTGGAATGAGCAGTTCTTC
j_call: TRBJ2-1
clone_size: .
v_call: TRBV24-1
d_call: TRBD1

cdr3_aa: CASTSLAGGPSHEQYF
cdr3_nt: TGTGCCAGCACTTCCCTAGCGGGAGGGCCCTCCCACGAGCAGTACTTC
j_call: TRBJ2-7
clone_size: many
v_call: TRBV28
d_call: TRBD2

cdr3_aa: CASSPRRSYRANTGELFF
cdr3_nt: TGTGCCAGCAGTCCTCGACGGAGTTATCGCGCGAACACCGGGGAGCTGTTTTTT
j_call: TRBJ2-2
clone_size: few
v_call: TRBV12-3/TRBV12-4
d_call: .

cdr3_aa: CASSDRDKPRYYGYTF
cdr3_nt: TGTGCCAGCAGTGACCGGGACAAACCCCGCTACTATGGCTACACCTTC
j_call: TRBJ1-2
clone_size: many
v_call: TRBV28
d_call: .

cdr3_aa: CASSLSLYSNEQFF
cdr3_nt: TGTGCCAGCAGTTTATCCCTGTATAGCAATGAGCAGTTCTTC
j_call: TRBJ2-1
clone_size: many
v_call: TRBV27
d_call: .

cdr3_aa: CASSFPRARGPPAAYNEQFF
cdr3_nt: TGTGCCAGCAGCTTTCCCAGGGCGAGGGGCCCTCCAGCCGCCTACAATGAGCAGTTCTTC
j_call: TRBJ2-1
clone_size: many
v_call: TRBV7-8
d_call: .

cdr3_aa: CSAPQRTNEKLFF
cdr3_nt: TGCAGTGCACCTCAGAGAACTAATGAAAAACTGTTTTTT
j_call: TRBJ1-4
clone_size: .
v_call: TRBV20-1
d_call: .

cdr3_aa: CASSPFTANYGYTF
cdr3_nt: TGTGCCAGCTCACCTTTTACAGCTAACTATGGCTACACCTTC
j_call: TRBJ1-2
clone_size: many
v_call: TRBV18
d_call: .

cdr3_aa: CASRLAGGYEQYF
cdr3_nt: TGTGCCAGCAGACTAGCGGGAGGATACGAGCAGTACTTC
j_call: TRBJ2-7
clone_size: many
v_call: TRBV27
d_call: TRBD2

cdr3_aa: CATLPGQGRRGQPQHF
cdr3_nt: TGTGCCACCTTGCCGGGACAGGGGAGGAGAGGCCAGCCCCAGCATTTT
j_call: TRBJ1-5
clone_size: .
v_call: TRBV19
d_call: TRBD1

cdr3_aa: CASRERRGLNTEAFF
cdr3_nt: TGTGCCAGCAGGGAGCGGCGGGGTCTGAACACTGAAGCTTTCTTT
j_call: TRBJ1-1
clone_size: many
v_call: TRBV27
d_call: .

cdr3_aa: CASSPPLASRYEQYF
cdr3_nt: TGTGCCAGCTCACCACCCCTGGCTAGCAGGTACGAGCAGTACTTC
j_call: TRBJ2-7
clone_size: many
v_call: TRBV18
d_call: .

cdr3_aa: CASSSNRDRFSSYEQYF
cdr3_nt: TGTGCCAGCAGCTCCAACCGAGACAGGTTCTCCTCCTACGAGCAGTACTTC
j_call: TRBJ2-7
clone_size: .
v_call: TRBV7-9
d_call: .

cdr3_aa: CATGRQGYNEQFF
cdr3_nt: TGTGCCACCGGCAGACAGGGGTACAATGAGCAGTTCTTC
j_call: TRBJ2-1
clone_size: .
v_call: TRBV27
d_call: TRBD1

cdr3_aa: CASSPGYYNEQFF
cdr3_nt: TGTGCCAGCAGCCCCGGGTACTATAATGAGCAGTTCTTC
j_call: TRBJ2-1
clone_size: many
v_call: TRBV6-2/TRBV6-3
d_call: .

cdr3_aa: CASSLKLAGGGETQYF
cdr3_nt: TGTGCCAGCAGCCTCAAACTAGCGGGAGGGGGGGAGACCCAGTACTTC
j_call: TRBJ2-5
clone_size: few
v_call: TRBV7-3
d_call: TRBD2